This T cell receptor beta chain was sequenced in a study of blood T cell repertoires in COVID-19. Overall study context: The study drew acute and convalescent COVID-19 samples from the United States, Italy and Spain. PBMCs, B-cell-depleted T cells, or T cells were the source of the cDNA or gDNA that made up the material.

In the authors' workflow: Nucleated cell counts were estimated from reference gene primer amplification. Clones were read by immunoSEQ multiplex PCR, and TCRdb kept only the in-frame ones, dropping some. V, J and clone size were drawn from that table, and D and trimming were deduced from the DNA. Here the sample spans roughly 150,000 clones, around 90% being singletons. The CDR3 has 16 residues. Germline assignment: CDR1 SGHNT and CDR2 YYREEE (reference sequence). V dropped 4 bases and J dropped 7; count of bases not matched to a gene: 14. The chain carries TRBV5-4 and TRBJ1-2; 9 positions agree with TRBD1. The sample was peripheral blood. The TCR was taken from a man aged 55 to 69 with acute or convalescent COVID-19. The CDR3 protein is CASSVESGQGISGYTF. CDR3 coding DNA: TGTGCCAGCAGCGTTGAATCGGGACAGGGAATAAGTGGCTACACCTTC.